A single sample gave rise to the 19 T cell receptor beta chains below, sequenced in a study of blood T cell repertoires in COVID-19. Measured with immunoSEQ multiplex PCR; TCRdb has only the in-frame clones, and not every one. The sample lists 300,000 or so clones, over 70% seen once, with roughly 1.1% in the top ten. Sequencing was carried out using peripheral blood. The receptors stem from a woman aged 45-65 years with acute or convalescent COVID-19.

CDR3 sequence: CASSPAGPTALWNEQFF. DNA for the CDR3: TGTGCCAGCAGCCCCGCGGGGCCGACAGCCCTTTGGAATGAGCAGTTCTTC. The rearrangement uses TRBV5-6 and TRBJ2-1, with TRBD2 as a possible D gene (6 bases). Between the trimmed V and J ends, which lost 4 bases and 7 bases, there was a span of 24 bases. This CDR3 is 17 amino acids long. The germline V gene encodes CDR1 SGHDT and CDR2 YYEEEE.

The chain employs TRBV7-3 and TRBJ2-1; TRBD2 matches 7 bases. J lost 2 bases, V lost 5 bases, and 6 bases had no gene match. The germline V gene has CDR1 SGHTA and CDR2 FQGTGA. The CDR3 is made up of 15 amino acids. The CDR3 DNA sequence: TGTGCCAGCAGCCTCACTAGCGCCGCCTACAATGAGCAGTTCTTC. Its translation: CASSLTSAAYNEQFF.

The chain has TRBV7-2 and TRBJ1-6, with D perhaps matching TRBD1 (6 bases). Trimming shortened V by 5 bases and J by 6 bases, and 17 bases separated the two germline ends. The CDR3 covers 16 residues. Germline assignment: CDR1 SGHTA and CDR2 FQGNSA. The CDR3 loop is CASSVTGILSNSPLHF. CDR3 nucleotide sequence: TGTGCCAGCAGCGTTACAGGGATTTTATCTAATTCACCCCTCCACTTT.

This clone was found once. CDR3 DNA: TGTGCCACGCGGGACAGGGACATTTCCCACGAGCAGTACGTC. Its translation is CATRDRDISHEQYV. The gene calls are TRBV2 and TRBJ2-7; 9 positions match TRBD1. V shed 10 bases and J 5 bases; nucleotides not matched to a gene: 12. Germline CDR1 reads SNHLY; CDR2 reads FYNNEI. The CDR3 contains 14 residues.

The chain recombines TRBV6-5 with TRBJ2-7; TRBD1 agrees at 10 bases. The CDR3 has 14 residues. CDR1 and CDR2 (germline): MNHEY, SVGAGI. V shed 7 bases, J shed 3 bases, and the junction held 6 bases outside the gene matches. CDR3: CASTLDRGLYEQYF. CDR3 nucleotides: TGTGCCAGCACCCTAGACAGGGGGCTCTACGAGCAGTACTTC.

This clone was observed a single time. The V call is TRBV18, the J call TRBJ1-5, with D possibly TRBD1 on 6 matching bases. Between the trimmed V and J ends, which lost 6 bases and 11 bases, there was a span of 17 bases. The length of the CDR3 is 13 residues. Germline lookup yields CDR1 KGHSH and CDR2 LQKENI. The CDR3 reads CASSPDRLRAQHF. For the CDR3, the DNA is TGTGCCAGCTCTCCTGACAGGCTCCGGGCCCAGCATTTT.

The chain couples TRBV5-1 to TRBJ2-6; D unresolved. Germline assignment: CDR1 SGHRS and CDR2 YFSETQ. Deletions cut 5 bases from V and 0 bases from J, with 9 bases between. This CDR3 comprises 15 residues. CDR3 protein: CASRQLLSGANVLTF. CDR3 nucleotide sequence: TGCGCCAGCAGGCAACTTCTCTCTGGGGCCAACGTCCTGACTTTC.

This clone was counted between two and nine times. The chain carries TRBV21-1 and TRBJ2-2; the table's D gene call, TRBD2, was not cross checked with the DNA. TRBV21-1 represents a pseudogene. The CDR3 runs to 15 residues. The CDR3 here is CASSKGGGGTGELFF. CDR3 in DNA: TGTGCCAGCAGCAAAGGGGGGGGTGGCACCGGGGAGCTGTTTTTT.

This chain links TRBV2 with TRBJ2-4; 7 bases are a match to TRBD1. This CDR3 has 12 amino acids. V dropped 7 bases and J dropped 8; count of bases not matched to a gene: 5. CDR1 is SNHLY, CDR2 FYNNEI, per germline. The DNA for the CDR3 is TGTGCCAGCACCAGGGACAGCGACATTCAGTACTTC. As protein: CASTRDSDIQYF.

J is TRBJ2-1 and V is TRBV5-1; 8 bases line up with TRBD2. Trimming cost V 4 bases and J 0 bases; bases outside gene matches: 6. This CDR3 region has 16 residues. The germline gives CDR1 SGHRS, CDR2 YFSETQ. CDR3 nucleotides: TGCGCCAGCAGCCGGGAGGGGTCCAGCTCCTACAATGAGCAGTTCTTC. Translation gives CASSREGSSSYNEQFF.

The chain links TRBV9 to TRBJ2-1; the D gene is possibly TRBD2 (5 bases). CDR1 and CDR2 from the germline V gene are SGDLS and YYNGEE. There are 14 residues in the CDR3. Trimming stripped 4 bases from V and 5 bases from J, with 13 bases between. The CDR3 bases are TGTGCCAGCAGCCCCAGCGCGGGTCACAATGAGCAGTTCTTC. This codes for CASSPSAGHNEQFF.

This rearrangement joins TRBV5-1 to TRBJ2-1, with 11 bases that match TRBD2. CDR3 size: 15 residues. Trimming removed 4 bases from V and 9 bases from J; junction bases left unmatched: 9. Germline-derived CDR1 and CDR2 are SGHRS and YFSETQ. The DNA of the CDR3 is TGCGCCAGCAGCCAGCGGGGTAGCGGGAGGGGTGAGCAGTTCTTC. This codes for CASSQRGSGRGEQFF.

The chain has TRBV9 and TRBJ2-3, with D hard to call. Between the trimmed V and J ends, which lost 0 bases and 3 bases, there was a span of 5 bases. The CDR3 covers 13 residues. Germline V gene data show CDR1 as SGDLS and CDR2 as YYNGEE. The CDR3 DNA follows: TGTGCCAGCAGCGTAGCTCTGACAGATACGCAGTATTTT. Encoded protein: CASSVALTDTQYF.

The V and J genes are TRBV11-1 and TRBJ2-3, with D hard to call. The CDR3 runs 13 residues. V dropped 2 bases and J dropped 4 bases, with 7 bases sitting between them. Per germline, CDR1 SGHAT and CDR2 FQDESV (reference sequence). The CDR3, as DNA: TGTGCCAGCAGCTTACTTAATGCAGATACGCAGTATTTT. This codes for CASSLLNADTQYF.

The chain joins TRBV4-1 to TRBJ1-2; 9 bases agree with TRBD1. Trimming cost V 0 bases and J 5 bases; bases outside gene matches: 7. The germline V gene encodes CDR1 MGHRA and CDR2 YSYEKL. The length of the CDR3 is 16 residues. CDR3 in DNA: TGCGCCAGCAGCCAAGAGCCGGGACAGGGTTGGTATGGCTACACCTTC. This gives the protein CASSQEPGQGWYGYTF.

This chain joins TRBV4-1 and TRBJ1-1; D remains ambiguous. V was cut by 1 base and J by 5 bases, with 8 bases left in between. The CDR3 has 13 amino acids. Per the germline V gene, CDR1 is MGHRA and CDR2 is YSYEKL. This CDR3 is CASSQARSTEAFF. The CDR3 coding sequence is TGCGCCAGCAGCCAAGCTAGATCTACTGAAGCTTTCTTT.

This clone occurred once. The V call is TRBV13, the J call TRBJ2-1; 7 nucleotides line up with TRBD2. The CDR3 totals 16 residues. The germline V gene has CDR1 PRHDT and CDR2 FYEKMQ (reference sequence). V was pared by 5 bases and J by 3 bases, with 10 bases of the junction left unmatched. The CDR3 protein is CASSGWGAGNYNEQFF. The CDR3, as DNA: TGTGCCAGCAGCGGGTGGGGAGCGGGGAACTACAATGAGCAGTTCTTC.

This clone was observed once. This chain connects TRBV6-6 to TRBJ2-5, with 8 bases fitting TRBD1. The V gene's germline CDR1 is MNHNY and CDR2 SVGAGI (reference sequence). There are 12 residues in the CDR3. V was pared by 5 bases and J by 4 bases, with 0 bases of the junction left unmatched. The CDR3 loop reads CASSGQGETQYF. The DNA of the CDR3 is TGTGCCAGCAGTGGACAGGGAGAGACCCAGTACTTC.

This chain connects TRBV20-1 to TRBJ2-7; 8 bases are shared with TRBD1. The V segment lost 5 bases and the J segment 5 bases; nucleotides outside the gene matches: 2. Germline CDR1 reads DFQATT; CDR2 reads SNEGSKA (reference sequence). The length of the CDR3 is 11 residues. CDR3 in amino acids: CSAQQGDEQYF. Written as DNA, the CDR3 is TGCAGTGCTCAACAGGGGGACGAGCAGTACTTC.